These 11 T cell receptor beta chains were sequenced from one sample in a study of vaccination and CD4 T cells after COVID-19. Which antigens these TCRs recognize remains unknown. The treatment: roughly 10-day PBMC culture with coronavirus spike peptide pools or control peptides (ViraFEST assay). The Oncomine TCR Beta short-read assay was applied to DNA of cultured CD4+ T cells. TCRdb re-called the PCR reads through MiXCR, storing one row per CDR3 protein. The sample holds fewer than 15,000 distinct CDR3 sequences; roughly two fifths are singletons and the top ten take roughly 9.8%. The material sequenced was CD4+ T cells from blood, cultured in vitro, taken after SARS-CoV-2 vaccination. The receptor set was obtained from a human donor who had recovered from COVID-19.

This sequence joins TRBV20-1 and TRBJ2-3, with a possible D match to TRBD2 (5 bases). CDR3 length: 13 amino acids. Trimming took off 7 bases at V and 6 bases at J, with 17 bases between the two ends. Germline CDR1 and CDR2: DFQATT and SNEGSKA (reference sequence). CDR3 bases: TGCAGTGTGCGAGGGAGTTCGATCGATACGCAGTATTTT. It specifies CSVRGSSIDTQYF.

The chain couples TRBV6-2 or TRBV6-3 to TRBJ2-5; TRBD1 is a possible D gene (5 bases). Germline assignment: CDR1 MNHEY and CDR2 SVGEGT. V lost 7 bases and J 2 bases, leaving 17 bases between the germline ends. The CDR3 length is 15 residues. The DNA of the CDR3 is TGTGCCAGCACCAACCAGGGCGGTGGACAAGAGACCCAGTACTTC. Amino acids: CASTNQGGGQETQYF.

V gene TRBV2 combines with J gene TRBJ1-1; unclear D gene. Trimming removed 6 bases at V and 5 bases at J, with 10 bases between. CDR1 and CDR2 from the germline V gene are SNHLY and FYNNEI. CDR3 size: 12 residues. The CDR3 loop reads CASRSSGTEAFF. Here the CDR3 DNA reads TGTGCCAGCAGATCAAGCGGGACTGAAGCTTTCTTT.

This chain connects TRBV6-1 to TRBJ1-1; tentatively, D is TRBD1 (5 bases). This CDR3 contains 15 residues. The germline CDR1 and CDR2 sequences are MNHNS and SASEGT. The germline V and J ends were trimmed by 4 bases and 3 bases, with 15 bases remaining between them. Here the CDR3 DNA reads TGTGCCAGCAGTGGCCCGGGGGGTAGGGACACTGAAGCTTTCTTT. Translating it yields CASSGPGGRDTEAFF.

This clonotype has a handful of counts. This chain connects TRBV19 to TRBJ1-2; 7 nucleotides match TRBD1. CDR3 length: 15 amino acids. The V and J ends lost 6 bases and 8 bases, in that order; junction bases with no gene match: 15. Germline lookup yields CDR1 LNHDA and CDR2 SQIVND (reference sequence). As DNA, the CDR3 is TGTGCCAGTAGCGAAGGCCCCTGGACAGGAAGAGGCTACACCTTC. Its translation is CASSEGPWTGRGYTF.

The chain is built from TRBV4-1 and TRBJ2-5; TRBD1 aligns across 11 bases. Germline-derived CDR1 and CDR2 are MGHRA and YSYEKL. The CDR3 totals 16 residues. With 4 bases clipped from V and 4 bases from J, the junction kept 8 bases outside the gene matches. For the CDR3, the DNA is TGCGCCAGCAGCCTTCCGGGACAGGGGGAGAGAGAGACCCAGTACTTC. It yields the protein CASSLPGQGERETQYF.

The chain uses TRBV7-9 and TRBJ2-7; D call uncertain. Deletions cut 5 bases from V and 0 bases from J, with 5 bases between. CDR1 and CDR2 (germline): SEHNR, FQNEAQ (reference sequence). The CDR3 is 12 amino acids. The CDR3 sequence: CASSDHSYEQYF. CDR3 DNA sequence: TGTGCCAGCAGCGACCACTCCTACGAGCAGTACTTC.

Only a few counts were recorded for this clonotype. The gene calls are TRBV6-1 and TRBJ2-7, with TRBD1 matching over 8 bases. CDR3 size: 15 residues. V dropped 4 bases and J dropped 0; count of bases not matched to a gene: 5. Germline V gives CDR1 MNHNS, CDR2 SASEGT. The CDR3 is CASSGRDRSSYEQYF. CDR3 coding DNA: TGTGCCAGCAGTGGCCGGGACAGGAGCTCCTACGAGCAGTACTTC.

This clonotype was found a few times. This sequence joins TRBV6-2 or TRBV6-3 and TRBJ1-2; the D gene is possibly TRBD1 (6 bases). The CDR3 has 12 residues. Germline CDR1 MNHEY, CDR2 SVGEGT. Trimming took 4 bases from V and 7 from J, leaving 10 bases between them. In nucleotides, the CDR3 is TGTGCCAGCAGTTGGGACATTGGTGGCTACACCTTC. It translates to CASSWDIGGYTF.

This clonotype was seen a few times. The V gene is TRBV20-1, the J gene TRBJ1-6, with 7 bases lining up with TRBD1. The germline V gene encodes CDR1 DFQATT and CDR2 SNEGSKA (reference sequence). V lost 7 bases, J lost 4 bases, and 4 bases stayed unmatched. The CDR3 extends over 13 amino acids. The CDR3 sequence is CSVWGQYNSPLHF. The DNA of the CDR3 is TGCAGTGTCTGGGGACAGTATAATTCACCCCTCCACTTT.

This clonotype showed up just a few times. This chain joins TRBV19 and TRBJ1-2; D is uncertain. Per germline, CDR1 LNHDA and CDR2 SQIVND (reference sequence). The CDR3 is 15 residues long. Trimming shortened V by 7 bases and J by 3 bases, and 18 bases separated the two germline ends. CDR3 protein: CASMPQISGDYGYTF. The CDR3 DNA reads TGTGCCAGTATGCCTCAGATTAGCGGCGACTATGGCTACACCTTC.